This T cell receptor (beta chain) was sequenced for a study of CD8 T cells in Susac syndrome. The overall study: Clinically active disease was present in six of the sequenced Susac syndrome patients. Roughly 8 of these patients were in remission.

Reverse transcription of 0.5 to 1 ug RNA was carried out with random hexamers. In TCRdb, the immunoSEQ multiplex PCR reads were re-called with MiXCR into one record per CDR3 protein. In the table there are 150,000 or so distinct CDR3 sequences, about 96% of which are singletons. Germline-derived CDR1 and CDR2 are KGHSY and FQNENV. V dropped 1 base and J dropped 5; count of bases not matched to a gene: 2. The CDR3 extends over 14 amino acids. TEMRA cells were FACS-enriched and CD8+ and CD4+ T cells negatively isolated. The sequence was collected from a human donor with Susac syndrome. The chain carries TRBV16 and TRBJ2-1; 7 bases map to TRBD2. Sequenced sample: CD4+ T cells from PBMCs. CDR3 residues: CASSQLGRDNEQFF. CDR3 DNA sequence: TGTGCCAGCAGCCAATTGGGGAGGGACAATGAGCAGTTCTTC.